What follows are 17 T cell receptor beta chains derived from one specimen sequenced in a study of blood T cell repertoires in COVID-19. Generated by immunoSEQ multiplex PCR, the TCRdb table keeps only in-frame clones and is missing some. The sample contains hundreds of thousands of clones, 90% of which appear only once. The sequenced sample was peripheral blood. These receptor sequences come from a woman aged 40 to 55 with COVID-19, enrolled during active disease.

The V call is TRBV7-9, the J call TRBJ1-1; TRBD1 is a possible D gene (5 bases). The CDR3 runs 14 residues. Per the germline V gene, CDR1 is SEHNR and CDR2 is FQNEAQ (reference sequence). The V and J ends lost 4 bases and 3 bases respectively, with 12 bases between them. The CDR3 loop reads CASSSRVYDTEAFF. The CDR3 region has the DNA TGTGCCAGCAGCTCCAGGGTTTACGACACTGAAGCTTTCTTT.

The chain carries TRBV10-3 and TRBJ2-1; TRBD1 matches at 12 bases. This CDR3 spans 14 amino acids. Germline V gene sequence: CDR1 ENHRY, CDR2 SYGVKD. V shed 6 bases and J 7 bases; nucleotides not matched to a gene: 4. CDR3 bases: TGTGCCATCAGGGGACAGGGGGCGGGTAATGAGCAGTTCTTC. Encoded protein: CAIRGQGAGNEQFF.

In nucleotides, the CDR3 is TGTGCCAGCAGCTTATTGGCAGATAACACCGGGGAGCTGTTTTTT. Translated: CASSLLADNTGELFF. The V call is TRBV7-3, the J call TRBJ2-2; D uncertain. Germline values: CDR1 SGHTA, CDR2 FQGTGA. The CDR3 has 15 amino acids. Between the trimmed V and J ends, which lost 2 bases and 2 bases, there was a span of 9 bases. Full variable domain (outside the CDR3, taken from reference TRBV7-3 and TRBJ2-2): GAGVSQTPSNKVTEKGKYVELRCDPISGHTALYWYRQSLGQGPEFLIYFQGTGAADDSGLPNDRFFAVRPEGSVSTLKIQRTERGDSAVYLCASSLLADNTGELFFGEGSRLTVL.

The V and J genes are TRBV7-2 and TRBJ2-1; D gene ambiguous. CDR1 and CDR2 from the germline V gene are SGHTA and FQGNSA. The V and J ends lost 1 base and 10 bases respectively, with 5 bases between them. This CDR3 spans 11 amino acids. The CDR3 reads CASSLGVEQFF. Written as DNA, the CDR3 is TGTGCCAGCAGCTTAGGAGTGGAGCAGTTCTTC.

In DNA, the CDR3 is TGTGCCAGCAGCCCTCGGGGGGCAGGACCGGGAGTGGGCTATGGCTACACCTTC. Amino acids: CASSPRGAGPGVGYGYTF. The V call is TRBV3-1 (or the pseudogene TRBV3-2), the J call TRBJ1-2, with D perhaps TRBD1 (6 bases). With 4 bases removed from V and 4 bases from J, the gap between germline ends came to 25 bases. The CDR3 has 18 residues. The germline CDR1 and CDR2 sequences are LGHDT and YNNKEL (reference sequence).

The CDR3 reads CASSGAHTTNEKLFF. The CDR3 DNA reads TGTGCCAGCAGCGGGGCGCACACAACTAATGAAAAACTGTTTTTT. V is TRBV9 and J is TRBJ1-4; D is unclear. CDR3 length equals 15 residues. V lost 3 bases and J lost 0, with 9 bases in between. Germline V CDR1 and CDR2: SGDLS, YYNGEE.

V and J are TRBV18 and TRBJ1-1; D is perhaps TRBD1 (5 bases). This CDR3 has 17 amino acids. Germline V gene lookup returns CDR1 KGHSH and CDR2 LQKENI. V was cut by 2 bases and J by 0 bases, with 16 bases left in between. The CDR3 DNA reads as TGTGCCAGCTCACCAACCCTGGGACTGCTCATGAACACTGAAGCTTTCTTT. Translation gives CASSPTLGLLMNTEAFF.

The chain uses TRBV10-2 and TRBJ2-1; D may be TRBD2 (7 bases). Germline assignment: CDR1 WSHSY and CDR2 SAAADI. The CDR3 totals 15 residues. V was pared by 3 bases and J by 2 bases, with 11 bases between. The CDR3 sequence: CASSERGGAYNEQFF. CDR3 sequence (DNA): TGCGCCAGCAGTGAAAGGGGGGGCGCCTACAATGAGCAGTTCTTC.

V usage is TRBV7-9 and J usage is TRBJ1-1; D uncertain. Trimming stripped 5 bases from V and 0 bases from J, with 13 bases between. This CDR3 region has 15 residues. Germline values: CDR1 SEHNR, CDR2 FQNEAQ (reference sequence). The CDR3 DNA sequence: TGTGCCAGCAGCCCCTATCTAACCTTGAACACTGAAGCTTTCTTT. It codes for CASSPYLTLNTEAFF.

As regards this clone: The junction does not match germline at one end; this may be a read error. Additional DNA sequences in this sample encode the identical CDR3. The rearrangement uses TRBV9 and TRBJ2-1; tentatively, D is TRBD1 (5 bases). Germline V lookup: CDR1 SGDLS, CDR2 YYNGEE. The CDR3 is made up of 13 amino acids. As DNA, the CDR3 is TGCGCCAGCAGCGTAGCAGGGCACAATGAGCAGTTCTTC. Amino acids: CASSVAGHNEQFF.

CDR3 coding DNA: TGCAGTGCTAGTGGCGGTAACAGGGGAATTGGCAATCAGCCCCAGCATTTT. Translating gives CSASGGNRGIGNQPQHF. This chain uses TRBV20-1 with TRBJ1-5; 7 positions agree with TRBD1. From germline, CDR1 is DFQATT and CDR2 SNEGSKA (reference sequence). This CDR3 contains 17 residues. The V and J ends lost 3 bases and 2 bases, in that order; junction bases with no gene match: 13.

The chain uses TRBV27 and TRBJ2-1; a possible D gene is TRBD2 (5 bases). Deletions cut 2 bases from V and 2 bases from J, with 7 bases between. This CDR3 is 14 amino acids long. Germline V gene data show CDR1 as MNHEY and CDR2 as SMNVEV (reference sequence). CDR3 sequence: CASSLAGTYNEQFF. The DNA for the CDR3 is TGTGCCAGCAGTTTAGCGGGTACCTACAATGAGCAGTTCTTC.

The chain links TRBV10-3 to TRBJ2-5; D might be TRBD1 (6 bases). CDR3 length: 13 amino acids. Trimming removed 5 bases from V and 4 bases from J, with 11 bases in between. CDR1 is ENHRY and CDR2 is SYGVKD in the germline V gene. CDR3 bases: TGTGCCATCAGTACAGGGTTAGGAGAGACCCAGTACTTC. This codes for CAISTGLGETQYF.

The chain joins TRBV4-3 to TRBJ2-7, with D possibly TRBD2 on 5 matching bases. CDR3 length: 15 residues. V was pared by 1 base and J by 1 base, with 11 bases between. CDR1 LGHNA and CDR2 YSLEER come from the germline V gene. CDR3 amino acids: CASSQAPEGSYEQYF. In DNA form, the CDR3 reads TGCGCCAGCAGCCAAGCCCCAGAGGGATCCTACGAGCAGTACTTC.

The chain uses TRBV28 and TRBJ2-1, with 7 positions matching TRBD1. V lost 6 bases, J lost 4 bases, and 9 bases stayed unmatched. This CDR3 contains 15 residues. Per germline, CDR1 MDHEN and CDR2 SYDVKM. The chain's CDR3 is CASSLNRDSYNEQFF. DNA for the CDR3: TGTGCCAGCAGCCTAAACCGGGACAGTTACAATGAGCAGTTCTTC.

CDR3 loop: CAISELGPLVSHTDTQYF. CDR3 in DNA: TGTGCCATCAGTGAACTGGGGCCCCTTGTTAGTCACACAGATACGCAGTATTTT. V is TRBV10-3 and J is TRBJ2-3, with D possibly being TRBD1 (5 bases). Looked up from germline, CDR1 is ENHRY and CDR2 is SYGVKD. The CDR3 runs to 18 residues. V lost 3 bases and J lost 2, with 21 bases in between.

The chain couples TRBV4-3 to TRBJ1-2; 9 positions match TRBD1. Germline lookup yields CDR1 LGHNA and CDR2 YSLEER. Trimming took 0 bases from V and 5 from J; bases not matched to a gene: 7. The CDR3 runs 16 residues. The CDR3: CASSQDWTGVVYGYTF. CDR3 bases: TGCGCCAGCAGCCAAGATTGGACAGGGGTGGTTTATGGCTACACCTTC.